This T cell receptor beta chain was captured in a study of blood T cell repertoires in COVID-19. Across the whole study: T cells, B-cell-depleted T cells, or PBMCs supplied cDNA or gDNA.

Assay used: immunoSEQ multiplex PCR; TCRdb lists only in-frame clones, some missing. This repertoire shows 95,000 to 110,000 clones, about 89% found once; its top ten account for roughly 14%. The germline gives CDR1 SGHNT, CDR2 YENEEA. The length of the CDR3 is 13 residues. V gave up 0 bases and J gave up 4 bases, with 6 bases separating them. The receptor's source is a man in his fifties with acute or convalescent COVID-19. This sequence joins TRBV11-3 and TRBJ1-1; no firm D call. Sequencing was carried out using peripheral blood. CDR3 in DNA: TGTGCCAGCAGCTTAGAACGGGTCACTGAAGCTTTCTTT. Translating gives CASSLERVTEAFF.